The table lists the clone carrying this TCR beta chain with a count of one. The antigen is not known. The data stem from a study of OX40 agonist ivuxolimab in advanced cancers. The wider study: Earlier treatment with anti-PD-1, anti-PD-L1 or anti-CTLA-4 was permitted, and roughly 40% had received some. Three individuals attained partial responses, comprising one hepatocellular carcinoma case and two cutaneous melanoma cases.

Study outcomes and limitations: Antigens targeted by the expanded peripheral T cells were not determined. In general, CD8+ T cells held more expanded clones than CD4+ did, on average.

This CDR3 has 13 amino acids. V was shortened by 6 bases and J by 4 bases, with 12 bases between the two germline ends. Germline CDR1 and CDR2: MDHEN and SYDVKM. Libraries were prepared by immunoSEQ multiplex PCR; TCRdb keeps only in-frame clonotypes and omits some of them. This sample has roughly 54,000 clones, with roughly four fifths found just once. The chain joins TRBV28 to TRBJ1-1; no clear D. Sequencing was performed on CD4+ or CD8+ T cells sorted from blood, taken in a trial of the OX40 agonist ivuxolimab. The clonotype comes from an adult with an advanced solid tumor such as melanoma, head and neck, liver or kidney cancer. The chain's CDR3 is CASRALISTEAFF. The CDR3 DNA is TGTGCCAGCAGGGCCTTGATTAGCACTGAAGCTTTCTTT.